The clone carrying this TCR beta chain was detected a few times. The data were taken from a study of blood T cell repertoires in COVID-19. Clones were read by immunoSEQ multiplex PCR, and TCRdb kept only the in-frame ones, dropping some. The profile shows some 120,000 clones, around 83% of them singletons. The receptor was isolated from a man older than 75 with active or convalescent COVID-19. Sequencing input: peripheral blood.

In nucleotides, the CDR3 is TGTGCCAGCAGAGCCGTGACAGGGACCGGGGAGCTGTTTTTT. As protein: CASRAVTGTGELFF. V is TRBV6-5 and J is TRBJ2-2; 7 bases are a match to TRBD1. Germline V gene data show CDR1 as MNHEY and CDR2 as SVGAGI. Germline trimming cut 6 bases from V and 5 bases from J; bases unmatched to any gene: 6. The CDR3 is 14 amino acids.